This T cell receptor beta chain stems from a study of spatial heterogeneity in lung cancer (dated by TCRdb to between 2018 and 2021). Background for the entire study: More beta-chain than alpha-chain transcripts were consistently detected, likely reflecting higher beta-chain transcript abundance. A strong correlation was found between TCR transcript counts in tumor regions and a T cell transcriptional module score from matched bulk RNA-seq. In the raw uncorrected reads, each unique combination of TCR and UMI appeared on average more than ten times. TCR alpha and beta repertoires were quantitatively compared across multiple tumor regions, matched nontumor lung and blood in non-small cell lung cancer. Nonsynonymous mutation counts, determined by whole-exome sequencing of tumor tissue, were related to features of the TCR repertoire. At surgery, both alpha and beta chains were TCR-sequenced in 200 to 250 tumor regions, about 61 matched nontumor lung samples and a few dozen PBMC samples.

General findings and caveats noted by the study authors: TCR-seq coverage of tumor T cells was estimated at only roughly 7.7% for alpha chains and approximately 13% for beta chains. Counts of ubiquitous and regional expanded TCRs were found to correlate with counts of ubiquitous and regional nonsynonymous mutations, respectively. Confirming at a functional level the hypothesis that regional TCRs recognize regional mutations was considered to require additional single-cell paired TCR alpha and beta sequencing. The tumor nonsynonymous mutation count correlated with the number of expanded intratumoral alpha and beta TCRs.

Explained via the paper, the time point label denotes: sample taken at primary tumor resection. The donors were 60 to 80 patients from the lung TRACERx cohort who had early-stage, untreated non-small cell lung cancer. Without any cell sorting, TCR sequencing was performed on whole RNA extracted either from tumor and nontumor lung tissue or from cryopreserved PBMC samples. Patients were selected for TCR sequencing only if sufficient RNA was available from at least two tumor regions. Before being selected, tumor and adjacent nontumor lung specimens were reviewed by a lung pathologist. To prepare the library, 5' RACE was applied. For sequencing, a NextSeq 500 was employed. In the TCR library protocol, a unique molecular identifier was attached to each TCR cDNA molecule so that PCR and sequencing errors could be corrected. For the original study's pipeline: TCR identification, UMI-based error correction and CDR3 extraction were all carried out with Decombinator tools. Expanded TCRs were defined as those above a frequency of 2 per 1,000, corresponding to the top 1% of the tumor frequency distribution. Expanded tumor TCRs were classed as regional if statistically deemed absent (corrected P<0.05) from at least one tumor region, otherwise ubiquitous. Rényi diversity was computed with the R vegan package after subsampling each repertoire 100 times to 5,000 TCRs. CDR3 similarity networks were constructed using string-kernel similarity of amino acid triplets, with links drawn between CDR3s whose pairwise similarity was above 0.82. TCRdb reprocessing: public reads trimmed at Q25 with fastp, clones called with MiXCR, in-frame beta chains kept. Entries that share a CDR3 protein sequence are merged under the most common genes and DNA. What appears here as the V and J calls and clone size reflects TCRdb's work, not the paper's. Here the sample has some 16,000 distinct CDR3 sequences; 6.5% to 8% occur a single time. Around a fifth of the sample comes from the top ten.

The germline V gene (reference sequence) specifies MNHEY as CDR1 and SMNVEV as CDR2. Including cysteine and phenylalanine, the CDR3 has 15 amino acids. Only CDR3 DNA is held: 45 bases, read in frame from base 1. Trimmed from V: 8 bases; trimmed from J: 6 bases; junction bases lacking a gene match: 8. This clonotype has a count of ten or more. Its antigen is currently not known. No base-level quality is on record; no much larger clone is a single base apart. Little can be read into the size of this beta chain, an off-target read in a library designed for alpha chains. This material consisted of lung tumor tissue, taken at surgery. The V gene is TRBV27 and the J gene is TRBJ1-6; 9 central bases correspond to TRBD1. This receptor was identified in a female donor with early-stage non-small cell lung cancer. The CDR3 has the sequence CASRDRALANSPLHF. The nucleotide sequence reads TGTGCCAGCCGGGACAGGGCCCTAGCTAATTCACCCCTCCACTTT.